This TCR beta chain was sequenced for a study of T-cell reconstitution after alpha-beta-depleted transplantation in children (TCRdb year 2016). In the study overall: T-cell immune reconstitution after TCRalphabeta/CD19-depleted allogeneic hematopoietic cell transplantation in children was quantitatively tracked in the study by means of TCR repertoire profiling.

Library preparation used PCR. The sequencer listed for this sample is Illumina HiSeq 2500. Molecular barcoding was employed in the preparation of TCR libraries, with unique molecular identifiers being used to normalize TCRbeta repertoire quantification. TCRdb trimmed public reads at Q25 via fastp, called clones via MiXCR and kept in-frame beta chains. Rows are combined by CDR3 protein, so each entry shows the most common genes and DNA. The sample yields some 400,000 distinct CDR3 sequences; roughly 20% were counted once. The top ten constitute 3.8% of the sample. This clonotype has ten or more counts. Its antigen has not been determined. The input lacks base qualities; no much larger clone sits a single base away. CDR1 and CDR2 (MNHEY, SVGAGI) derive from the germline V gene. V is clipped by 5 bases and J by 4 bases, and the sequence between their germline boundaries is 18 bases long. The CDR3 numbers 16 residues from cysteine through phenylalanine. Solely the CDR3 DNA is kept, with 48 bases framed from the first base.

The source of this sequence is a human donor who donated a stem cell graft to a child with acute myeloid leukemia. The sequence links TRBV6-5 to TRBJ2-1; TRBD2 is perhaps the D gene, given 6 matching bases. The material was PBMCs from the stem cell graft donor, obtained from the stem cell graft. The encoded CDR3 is CASSPIREFRYNEQFF. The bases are TGTGCCAGCAGTCCGATTCGGGAGTTCAGGTACAATGAGCAGTTCTTC.